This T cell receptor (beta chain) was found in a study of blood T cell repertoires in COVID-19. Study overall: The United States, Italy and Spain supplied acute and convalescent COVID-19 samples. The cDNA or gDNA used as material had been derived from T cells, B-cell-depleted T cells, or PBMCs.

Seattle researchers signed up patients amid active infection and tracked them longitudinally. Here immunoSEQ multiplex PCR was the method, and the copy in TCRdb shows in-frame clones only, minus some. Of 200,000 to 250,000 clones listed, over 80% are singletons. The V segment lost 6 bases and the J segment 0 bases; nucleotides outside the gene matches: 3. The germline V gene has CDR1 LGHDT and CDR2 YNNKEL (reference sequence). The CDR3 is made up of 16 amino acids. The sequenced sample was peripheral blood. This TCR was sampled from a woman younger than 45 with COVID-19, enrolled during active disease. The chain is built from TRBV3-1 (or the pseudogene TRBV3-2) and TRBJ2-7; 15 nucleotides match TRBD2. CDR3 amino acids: CASRKGLAGGSYEQYF. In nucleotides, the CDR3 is TGTGCCAGCAGGAAGGGACTAGCGGGAGGCTCCTACGAGCAGTACTTC.